Reported below is one TCR beta chain. The authors' processing: Amplified reference gene primers provided the basis for estimating nucleated cell counts. Profiling relied on immunoSEQ multiplex PCR, and the TCRdb table lists in-frame clones only, not all of them. V and J calls and clone size are as listed in that table; D and trimming were resolved from the DNA. The data show some 150,000 clones, 87% seen once. The CDR3 is 15 residues long. Per germline, CDR1 MNHEY and CDR2 SMNVEV (reference sequence). Trimming left V 6 bases short and J 1 base short, with 16 bases between. The data were obtained in a study of blood T cell repertoires in COVID-19. On the study more broadly: The study drew acute and convalescent COVID-19 samples from the United States, Italy and Spain.

Sequencing used peripheral blood. The V call is TRBV27, the J call TRBJ2-7, with D possibly being TRBD1 (6 bases). The receptor comes from a man aged 50-60 years who had recovered from COVID-19. DNA of the CDR3: TGTGCCAGCAGAATTACCGGGACACTTTCCTACGAGCAGTACTTC. Residues: CASRITGTLSYEQYF.